Presented here are 31 T cell receptor beta chains from one specimen sequenced in a study of cytomegalovirus exposure and HLA in healthy donors. Primers included in the PCR were 60 Vbeta and 13 Jbeta primers. Assay used: immunoSEQ multiplex PCR; TCRdb lists only in-frame clones, some missing. Of about 71,000 clones detected, 70% appear once; the ten largest clones hold more than 9.5%. The sequenced material came from PBMCs. The receptors were gathered from a woman between 45 and 65 years old in good health and CMV-seropositive.

The rearrangement joins TRBV6-5 to TRBJ2-7; perhaps TRBD1 as D (6 bases). The ends were cut back, 6 bases at V and 1 base at J, with 10 bases in the middle. This CDR3 has 13 residues. Germline V gives CDR1 MNHEY, CDR2 SVGAGI. The CDR3 DNA follows: TGTGCCAGCAGGGGACAAAGGTCCTACGAGCAGTACTTC. It translates to CASRGQRSYEQYF.

For this clone: This specimen includes other DNA sequences encoding the same CDR3. V usage is TRBV4-3 and J usage is TRBJ2-7; D not certain. V lost 0 bases and J lost 3, with 6 bases in between. The germline V gene encodes CDR1 LGHNA and CDR2 YSLEER. CDR3 length: 13 residues. CDR3 DNA: TGCGCCAGCAGCCAAGATAGAGGCTACGAGCAGTACTTC. This codes for CASSQDRGYEQYF.

The CDR3 spells CAWSRQTMNTEAFF. The CDR3 DNA is TGTGCCTGGAGCCGACAGACGATGAACACTGAAGCTTTCTTT. This chain uses TRBV30 with TRBJ1-1; tentative D call: TRBD1 (5 bases). Germline V CDR1 and CDR2: GTSNPN, SVGIG (reference sequence). The length of the CDR3 is 14 residues. V lost 3 bases to trimming and J lost 0 bases, with 11 bases between them.

The chain joins TRBV7-2 to TRBJ1-1, with TRBD1 as a possible D gene (5 bases). Germline loops: CDR1 SGHTA, CDR2 FQGNSA. The V end was cut by 3 bases, the J end by 0 bases, with 11 bases between. The CDR3 runs 15 residues. The CDR3: CASSFRQTMNTEAFF. Written as DNA, the CDR3 is TGTGCCAGCAGCTTTAGACAGACCATGAACACTGAAGCTTTCTTT.

The chain employs TRBV5-6 and TRBJ2-7; D may be TRBD1 (6 bases). CDR3 size: 12 residues. Per germline, CDR1 SGHDT and CDR2 YYEEEE. Trimming pared 3 bases from V and 7 bases from J, leaving 11 bases between. The CDR3 nucleotides read TGTGCCAGCAGCTCAGGACAGCCGGAGCAGTACTTC. Protein product: CASSSGQPEQYF. Supplemented by reference TRBV5-6 and TRBJ2-7, the full variable domain reads DAGVTQSPTHLIKTRGQQVTLRCSPKSGHDTVSWYQQALGQGPQFIFQYYEEEERQRGNFPDRFSGHQFPNYSSELNVNALLLGDSALYLCASSSGQPEQYFGPGTRLTVT.

This clone showed up just once. The CDR3 nucleotides read TGTGCCAGCAGCTTAACGGGACTAGCGGGAGAGAGGGGGGACACCGGGGAGCTGTTTTTT. This translates into CASSLTGLAGERGDTGELFF. The chain joins TRBV7-3 to TRBJ2-2, with 14 bases matching TRBD2. The CDR3 is 20 amino acids. Losses at the gene ends were 0 bases for V and 3 bases for J; bases not matched to a gene: 9. Germline CDR1 reads SGHTA; CDR2 reads FQGTGA. The entire variable domain, with the rest obtained from reference TRBV7-3 and TRBJ2-2, is as follows: GAGVSQTPSNKVTEKGKYVELRCDPISGHTALYWYRQSLGQGPEFLIYFQGTGAADDSGLPNDRFFAVRPEGSVSTLKIQRTERGDSAVYLCASSLTGLAGERGDTGELFFGEGSRLTVL.

The chain combines TRBV30 with TRBJ2-6, with D perhaps TRBD2 (6 bases). This CDR3 region has 14 residues. V gave up 5 bases and J gave up 2 bases, with 10 bases separating them. CDR1 and CDR2 (germline): GTSNPN, SVGIG (reference sequence). CDR3 nucleotide sequence: TGTGCCTGGTCCCGGGGGACTGGGGCCAACGTCCTGACTTTC. Its translation: CAWSRGTGANVLTF.

The rearrangement joins TRBV11-2 to TRBJ2-7; D gene unclear. V was shortened by 7 bases and J by 6 bases, with 16 bases between the two germline ends. The CDR3 consists of 13 residues. Germline values: CDR1 SGHAT, CDR2 FQNNGV. The CDR3 protein is CASTTNNNPEQYF. CDR3 in DNA: TGTGCCAGCACCACTAACAACAATCCCGAGCAGTACTTC.

This chain connects TRBV6-5 to TRBJ2-2; D is uncertain. CDR3 length: 12 amino acids. V lost 6 bases and J 4 bases, leaving 6 bases between the germline ends. Looked up from germline, CDR1 is MNHEY and CDR2 is SVGAGI. CDR3 in amino acids: CASSSLTGELFF. The CDR3 nucleotides read TGTGCCAGCAGCTCCCTCACCGGGGAGCTGTTTTTT.

The chain employs TRBV10-2 and TRBJ1-2, with unresolved D. The CDR3 contains 12 residues. Trimming left V 5 bases short and J 4 bases short, with 8 bases between. CDR1 is WSHSY, CDR2 SAAADI, per germline. The CDR3 region has the DNA TGCGCCAGCAGTTTCAGGCTCTATGGCTACACCTTC. It specifies CASSFRLYGYTF.

The CDR3 loop is CASSARTRNTEAFF. The CDR3 DNA reads as TGTGCCAGCAGCGCTAGGACAAGGAACACTGAAGCTTTCTTT. This chain links TRBV27 with TRBJ1-1; possible D gene TRBD1, 5 bases. The CDR3 is made up of 14 amino acids. Germline-derived CDR1 and CDR2 are MNHEY and SMNVEV (reference sequence). The V and J ends lost 6 bases and 1 base respectively, with 12 bases between them.

This chain uses TRBV11-1 with TRBJ2-7, with 8 bases that match TRBD1. This CDR3 comprises 15 residues. Trimming cost V 4 bases and J 1 base; bases outside gene matches: 6. CDR1 SGHAT and CDR2 FQDESV come from the germline V gene (reference sequence). The CDR3 DNA follows: TGTGCCAGCAGCTCCAGGACAGGGTTTTCCTACGAGCAGTACTTC. This encodes CASSSRTGFSYEQYF.

The chain uses TRBV28 and TRBJ2-3; 7 bases align to TRBD2. Germline CDR1 and CDR2: MDHEN and SYDVKM. The CDR3 contains 16 residues. Trimming removed 8 bases from V and 3 bases from J; junction bases left unmatched: 14. The CDR3: CASEITRGVGTDTQYF. DNA of the CDR3: TGTGCCAGCGAGATTACACGGGGGGTTGGGACAGATACGCAGTATTTT.

This clone was recorded a few times. This sequence joins TRBV29-1 and TRBJ1-1; 8 bases line up with TRBD1. The CDR3 length is 14 residues. Germline V CDR1 and CDR2: SQVTM, ANQGSEA. V was pared by 7 bases and J by 7 bases, with 14 bases of the junction left unmatched. The DNA for the CDR3 is TGCAGCGCCGTCCCTGAACTGACAGGGGTTGAAGCTTTCTTT. Translating gives CSAVPELTGVEAFF.

V and J are TRBV7-2 and TRBJ1-6, with D perhaps TRBD1 (5 bases). Trimming stripped 3 bases from V and 7 bases from J, with 10 bases between. This CDR3 region has 14 residues. Germline V gene lookup returns CDR1 SGHTA and CDR2 FQGNSA. The CDR3 region is CASSLGLVNSPLHF. As DNA, the CDR3 is TGTGCCAGCAGCTTGGGGCTGGTAAATTCACCCCTCCACTTT.

In nucleotides, the CDR3 is TGTGCCATCGGGAGTAGCGGGGGGATGAGGGAGCAGTTCTTC. The encoded protein is CAIGSSGGMREQFF. The rearrangement uses TRBV10-3 and TRBJ2-1; 10 positions match TRBD2. CDR1 is ENHRY and CDR2 is SYGVKD in the germline V gene. Germline trimming cut 8 bases from V and 10 bases from J; bases unmatched to any gene: 11. This CDR3 is built from 14 residues.

This chain joins TRBV5-6 and TRBJ1-3; 7 positions match TRBD1. V lost 4 bases, J lost 7 bases, and 8 bases stayed unmatched. The germline gives CDR1 SGHDT, CDR2 YYEEEE. CDR3 length equals 14 residues. The CDR3 sequence: CASSQGQDGNTIYF. DNA for the CDR3: TGTGCCAGCAGCCAAGGACAGGATGGGAACACCATATATTTT.

The V gene is TRBV4-3, the J gene TRBJ2-1; the D is unclear. Germline CDR1 LGHNA, CDR2 YSLEER. CDR3 length: 13 residues. Trimming cost V 0 bases and J 4 bases, with 4 bases left between them. The CDR3 sequence: CASSQDEYNEQFF. CDR3 nucleotide sequence: TGCGCCAGCAGCCAAGACGAGTACAATGAGCAGTTCTTC.

The rearrangement links TRBV5-1 to TRBJ2-7, with 10 bases that match TRBD1. CDR1 is SGHRS, CDR2 YFSETQ, per germline. The CDR3 length is 18 residues. The junction had 13 bases not matched to a gene; V was cut back by 0 bases and J by 4 bases. The CDR3 region has the DNA TGCGCCAGCAGCTTGGTCCTGACTCGACAGGGGGCGCGGTACGAGCAGTACTTC. Protein sequence: CASSLVLTRQGARYEQYF.

This chain joins TRBV7-2 and TRBJ1-2; the match to TRBD1 covers 8 bases. CDR1 and CDR2 from the germline V gene are SGHTA and FQGNSA. The V segment lost 8 bases and the J segment 4 bases; nucleotides outside the gene matches: 9. This CDR3 comprises 14 residues. The CDR3 region is CASVQGAFSYGYTF. In DNA form, the CDR3 reads TGTGCCAGCGTGCAGGGGGCTTTCTCCTATGGCTACACCTTC.

This chain uses TRBV15 with TRBJ2-1; 9 bases match TRBD2. Germline lookup yields CDR1 LNHNV and CDR2 YYDKDF (reference sequence). The V and J ends lost 2 bases and 6 bases, in that order; junction bases with no gene match: 8. The CDR3 is 16 residues long. The CDR3: CATSRPTGTSPNEQFF. The CDR3 DNA reads TGTGCCACCAGCAGACCTACCGGGACTAGCCCCAATGAGCAGTTCTTC.

This clone has only a few counts. This rearrangement joins TRBV28 to TRBJ2-5; TRBD1 might be the D (7 bases). The germline V gene encodes CDR1 MDHEN and CDR2 SYDVKM. The CDR3 runs to 15 residues. Between the trimmed V and J ends, which lost 6 bases and 5 bases, there was a span of 19 bases. The CDR3 bases are TGTGCCAGCAGGAGAGGGCAGGGGGGTCGGGAGACCCAGTACTTC. It yields the protein CASRRGQGGRETQYF.

This clone was picked up one time. This sequence joins TRBV28 and TRBJ1-1, with unresolved D. Trimming took 6 bases from V and 4 from J, leaving 18 bases between them. Germline loops: CDR1 MDHEN, CDR2 SYDVKM. The CDR3 is 15 residues long. CDR3 nucleotides: TGTGCCAGCAGAACCGGGTCATCGGTTGGCACTGAAGCTTTCTTT. Its translation is CASRTGSSVGTEAFF.

This clone has only a few counts. J is TRBJ1-6 and V is TRBV30; 10 bases are a match to TRBD1. V lost 3 bases, J lost 9 bases, and 8 bases stayed unmatched. The germline gives CDR1 GTSNPN, CDR2 SVGIG (reference sequence). CDR3 size: 15 residues. CDR3 protein: CAWSESGTGVSPLHF. The CDR3 DNA follows: TGTGCCTGGAGCGAGTCCGGGACAGGGGTTTCACCCCTCCACTTT. Combining the CDR3 with reference TRBV30 and TRBJ1-6 gives the whole variable domain SQTIHQWPATLVQPVGSPLSLECTVEGTSNPNLYWYRQAAGRGLQLLFYSVGIGQISSEVPQNLSASRPQDRQFILSSKKLLLSDSGFYLCAWSESGTGVSPLHFGNGTRLTVT.

J is TRBJ2-3 and V is TRBV5-1; 8 nucleotides agree with TRBD2. Germline V lookup: CDR1 SGHRS, CDR2 YFSETQ. The CDR3 spans 15 residues. Germline trimming cut 2 bases from V and 6 bases from J; bases unmatched to any gene: 8. The CDR3 nucleotides read TGCGCCAGCAGCTTAAGCGGGGGACCCAGGGATACGCAGTATTTT. Translated, it gives CASSLSGGPRDTQYF.

This chain joins TRBV27 and TRBJ1-2; 9 nucleotides line up with TRBD1. The CDR3 spans 15 residues. V shed 5 bases, J shed 7 bases, and the junction held 11 bases outside the gene matches. Germline V gene lookup returns CDR1 MNHEY and CDR2 SMNVEV (reference sequence). For the CDR3, the DNA is TGTGCCAGCAGTGCATTTACAGGGGGCTACGGTGGCTACACCTTC. Residues: CASSAFTGGYGGYTF.

The chain recombines TRBV7-7 with TRBJ2-2; 12 nucleotides line up with TRBD2. V was clipped by 1 base and J by 3 bases; unmatched bases: 9. Germline V gives CDR1 SSHAT, CDR2 FNYEAQ (reference sequence). This CDR3 has 19 amino acids. CDR3 amino acids: CASSLGWSSGRADTGELFF. CDR3 DNA: TGTGCCAGCAGCTTAGGGTGGTCTAGCGGGAGGGCCGACACCGGGGAGCTGTTTTTT.

V gene TRBV5-5 combines with J gene TRBJ1-2, with no clear D. The CDR3 is 14 amino acids. Trimming left V 1 base short and J 3 bases short, with 10 bases between. Germline CDR1 and CDR2: SGHKS and YYEKEE (reference sequence). CDR3 nucleotide sequence: TGTGCCAGCAGCTTGTCCTGGGCCGACTATGGCTACACCTTC. This gives the protein CASSLSWADYGYTF.

The V call is TRBV7-2, the J call TRBJ2-3; D might be TRBD2 (6 bases). This CDR3 comprises 14 residues. Germline CDR1 and CDR2: SGHTA and FQGNSA. Trimming took off 4 bases at V and 3 bases at J, with 11 bases between the two ends. CDR3 region: CASSSFGGTDTQYF. The CDR3 bases are TGTGCCAGCAGCTCGTTCGGGGGAACAGATACGCAGTATTTT.

This chain connects TRBV4-3 to TRBJ1-4; TRBD1 agrees at 7 bases. Germline CDR1 is LGHNA and CDR2 is YSLEER. The junction had 4 bases not matched to a gene; V was cut back by 1 base and J by 5 bases. This CDR3 is 15 amino acids long. This chain's CDR3 is CASSQGTGGNEKLFF. DNA for the CDR3: TGCGCCAGCAGCCAAGGGACAGGCGGGAATGAAAAACTGTTTTTT.

The J gene is TRBJ2-3, the V gene TRBV10-1; TRBD1 is a possible D gene (5 bases). V gave up 6 bases and J gave up 4 bases, with 11 bases separating them. CDR1 and CDR2 from the germline V gene are WNHNN and SYGVQD (reference sequence). The CDR3 is 13 residues long. The CDR3 loop reads CASRGEIADTQYF. CDR3 DNA: TGCGCCAGCAGAGGGGAAATTGCAGATACGCAGTATTTT.